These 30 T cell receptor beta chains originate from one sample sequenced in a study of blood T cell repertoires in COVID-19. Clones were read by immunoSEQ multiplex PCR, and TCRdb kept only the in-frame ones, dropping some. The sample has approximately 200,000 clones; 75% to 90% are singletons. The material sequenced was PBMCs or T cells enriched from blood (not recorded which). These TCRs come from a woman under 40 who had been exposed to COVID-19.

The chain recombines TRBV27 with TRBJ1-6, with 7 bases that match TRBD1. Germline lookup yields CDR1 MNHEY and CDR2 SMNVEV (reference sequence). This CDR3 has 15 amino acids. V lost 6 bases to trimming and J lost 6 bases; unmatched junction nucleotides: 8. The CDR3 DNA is TGTGCCAGCAGAGTGGGGACAGTGAGTAATTCACCCCTCCACTTT. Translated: CASRVGTVSNSPLHF.

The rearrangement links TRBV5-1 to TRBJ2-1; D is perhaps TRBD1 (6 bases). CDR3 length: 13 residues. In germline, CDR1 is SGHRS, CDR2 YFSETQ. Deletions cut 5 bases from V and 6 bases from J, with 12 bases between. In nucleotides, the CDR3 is TGCGCCAGCAGGATACAGGGTGCCAATGAGCAGTTCTTC. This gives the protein CASRIQGANEQFF. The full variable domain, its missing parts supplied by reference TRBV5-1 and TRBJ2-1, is KAGVTQTPRYLIKTRGQQVTLSCSPISGHRSVSWYQQTPGQGLQFLFEYFSETQRNKGNFPGRFSGRQFSNSRSEMNVSTLELGDSALYLCASRIQGANEQFFGPGTRLTVL.

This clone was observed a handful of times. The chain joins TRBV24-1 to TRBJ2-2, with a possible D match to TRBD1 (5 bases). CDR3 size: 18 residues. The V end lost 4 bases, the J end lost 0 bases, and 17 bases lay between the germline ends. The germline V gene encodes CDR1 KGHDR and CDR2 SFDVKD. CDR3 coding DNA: TGTGCCACCAGTGACCCCCTAGGGGCCGGTTCGAACACCGGGGAGCTGTTTTTT. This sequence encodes CATSDPLGAGSNTGELFF.

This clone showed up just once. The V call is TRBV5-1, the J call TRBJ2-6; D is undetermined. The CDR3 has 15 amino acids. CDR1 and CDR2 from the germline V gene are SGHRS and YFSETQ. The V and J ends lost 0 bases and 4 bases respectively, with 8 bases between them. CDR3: CASSLDIRGANVLTF. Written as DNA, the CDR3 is TGCGCCAGCAGCTTGGACATTCGCGGGGCCAACGTCCTGACTTTC.

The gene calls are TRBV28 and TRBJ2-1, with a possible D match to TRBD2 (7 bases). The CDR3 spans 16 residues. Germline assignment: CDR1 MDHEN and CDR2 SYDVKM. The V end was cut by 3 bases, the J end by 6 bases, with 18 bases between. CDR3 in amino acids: CASSFVGGGFPNEQFF. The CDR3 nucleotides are TGTGCCAGCAGTTTTGTAGGGGGAGGGTTTCCCAATGAGCAGTTCTTC. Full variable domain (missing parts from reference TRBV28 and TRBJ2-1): DVKVTQSSRYLVKRTGEKVFLECVQDMDHENMFWYRQDPGLGLRLIYFSYDVKMKEKGDIPEGYSVSREKKERFSLILESASTNQTSMYLCASSFVGGGFPNEQFFGPGTRLTVL.

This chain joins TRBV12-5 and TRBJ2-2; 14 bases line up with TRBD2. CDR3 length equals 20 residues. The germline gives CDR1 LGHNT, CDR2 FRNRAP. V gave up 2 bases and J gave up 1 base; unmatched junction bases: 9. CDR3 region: CASGLPSEGLAGENTGELFF. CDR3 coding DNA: TGTGCTAGTGGTTTGCCCTCGGAGGGACTAGCGGGGGAGAACACCGGGGAGCTGTTTTTT. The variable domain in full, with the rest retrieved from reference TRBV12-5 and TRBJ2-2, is DARVTQTPRHKVTEMGQEVTMRCQPILGHNTVFWYRQTMMQGLELLAYFRNRAPLDDSGMPKDRFSAEMPDATLATLKIQPSEPRDSAVYFCASGLPSEGLAGENTGELFFGEGSRLTVL.

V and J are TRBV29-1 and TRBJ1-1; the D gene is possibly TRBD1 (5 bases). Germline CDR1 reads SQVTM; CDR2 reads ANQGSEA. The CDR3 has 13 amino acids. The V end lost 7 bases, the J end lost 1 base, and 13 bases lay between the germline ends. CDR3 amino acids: CSACGGRNTEAFF. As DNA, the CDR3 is TGCAGCGCATGTGGGGGGAGGAACACTGAAGCTTTCTTT.

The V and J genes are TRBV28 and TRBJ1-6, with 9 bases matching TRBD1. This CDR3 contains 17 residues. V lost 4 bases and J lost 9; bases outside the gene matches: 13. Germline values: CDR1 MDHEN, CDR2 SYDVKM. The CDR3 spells CASSSHRGLRGVSPLHF. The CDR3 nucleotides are TGTGCCAGCAGTTCTCACAGGGGGCTGAGAGGGGTTTCACCCCTCCACTTT.

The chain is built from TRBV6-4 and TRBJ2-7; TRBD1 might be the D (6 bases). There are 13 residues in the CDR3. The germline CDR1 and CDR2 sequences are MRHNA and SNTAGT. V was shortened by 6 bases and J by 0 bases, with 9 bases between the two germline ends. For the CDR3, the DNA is TGTGCCAGCAGACAGGGTAACTCCTACGAGCAGTACTTC. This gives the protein CASRQGNSYEQYF.

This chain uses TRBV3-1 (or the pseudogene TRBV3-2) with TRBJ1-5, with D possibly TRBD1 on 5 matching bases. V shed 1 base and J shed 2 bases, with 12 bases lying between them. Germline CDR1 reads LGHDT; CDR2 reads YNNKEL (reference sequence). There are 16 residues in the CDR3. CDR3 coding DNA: TGTGCCAGCAGCCAAGGTCCGACAGTTGGCAATCAGCCCCAGCATTTT. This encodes CASSQGPTVGNQPQHF.

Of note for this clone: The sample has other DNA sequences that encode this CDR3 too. This CDR3 reads CASSIGLAGVNAEQYF. The CDR3 bases are TGTGCCAGTAGTATAGGACTAGCGGGAGTAAACGCCGAGCAGTACTTC. J is TRBJ2-7 and V is TRBV19, with 12 bases matching TRBD2. The germline CDR1 and CDR2 sequences are LNHDA and SQIVND (reference sequence). The V gene end was trimmed by 1 base and the J gene end by 6 bases; junction bases not matched to a gene: 7. CDR3 length: 16 residues.

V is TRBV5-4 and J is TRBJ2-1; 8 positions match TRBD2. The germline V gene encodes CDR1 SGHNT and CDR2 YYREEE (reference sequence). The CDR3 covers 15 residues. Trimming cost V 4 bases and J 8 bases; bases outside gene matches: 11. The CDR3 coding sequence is TGTGCCAGCAGCCCGGGGGGGGACAAACGGGATGAGCAGTTCTTC. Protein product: CASSPGGDKRDEQFF.

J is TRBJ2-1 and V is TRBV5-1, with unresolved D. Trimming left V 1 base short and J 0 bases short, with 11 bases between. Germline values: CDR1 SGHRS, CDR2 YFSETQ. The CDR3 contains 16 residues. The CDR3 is CASSLNRARSYNEQFF. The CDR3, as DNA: TGCGCCAGCAGCTTGAATAGAGCTCGCTCCTACAATGAGCAGTTCTTC.

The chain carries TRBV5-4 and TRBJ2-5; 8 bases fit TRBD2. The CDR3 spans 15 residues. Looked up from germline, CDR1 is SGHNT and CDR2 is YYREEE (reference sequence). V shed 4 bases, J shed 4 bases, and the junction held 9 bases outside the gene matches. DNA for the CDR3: TGTGCCAGCAGCGAAAAGTCCGGGACTAGAGAGACCCAGTACTTC. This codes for CASSEKSGTRETQYF. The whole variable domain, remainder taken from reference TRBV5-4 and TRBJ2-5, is ETGVTQSPTHLIKTRGQQVTLRCSSQSGHNTVSWYQQALGQGPQFIFQYYREEENGRGNFPPRFSGLQFPNYSSELNVNALELDDSALYLCASSEKSGTRETQYFGPGTRLLVL.

This CDR3 reads CASSVDLAGGPLDEQFF. CDR3 nucleotide sequence: TGTGCCAGCAGCGTAGATCTAGCGGGAGGGCCTTTAGATGAGCAGTTCTTC. The V gene is TRBV9, the J gene TRBJ2-1, with TRBD2 identical over 12 bases. The J segment lost 8 bases and the V segment lost 0 bases, leaving 9 bases of the junction unmatched. The CDR3 has 17 residues. Per germline, CDR1 SGDLS and CDR2 YYNGEE.

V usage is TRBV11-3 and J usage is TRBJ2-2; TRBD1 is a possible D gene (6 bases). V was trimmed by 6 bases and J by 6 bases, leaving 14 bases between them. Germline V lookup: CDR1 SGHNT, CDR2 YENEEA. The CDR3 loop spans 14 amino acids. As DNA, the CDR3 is TGTGCCAGCAGTCCACAACAGGGAGCCGGGGAGCTGTTTTTT. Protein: CASSPQQGAGELFF.

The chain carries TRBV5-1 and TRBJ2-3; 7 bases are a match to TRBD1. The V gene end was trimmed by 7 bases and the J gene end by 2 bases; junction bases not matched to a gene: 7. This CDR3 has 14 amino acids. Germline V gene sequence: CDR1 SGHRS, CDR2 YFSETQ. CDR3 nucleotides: TGCGCCAGCTTGAAAGGACAGGTCACAGATACGCAGTATTTT. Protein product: CASLKGQVTDTQYF.

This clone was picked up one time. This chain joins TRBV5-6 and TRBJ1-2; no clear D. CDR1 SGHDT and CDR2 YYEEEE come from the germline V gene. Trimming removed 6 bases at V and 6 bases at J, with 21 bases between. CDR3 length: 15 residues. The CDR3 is CASIRLASEGNGYTF. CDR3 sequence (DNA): TGTGCCAGCATCCGTTTGGCCAGCGAGGGTAATGGCTACACCTTC.

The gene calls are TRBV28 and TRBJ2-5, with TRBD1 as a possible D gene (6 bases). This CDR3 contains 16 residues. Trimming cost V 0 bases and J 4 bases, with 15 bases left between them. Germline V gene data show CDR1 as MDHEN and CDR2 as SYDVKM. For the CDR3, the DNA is TGTGCCAGCAGTTTATGGGCAGGGGTTTTGGGAGAGACCCAGTACTTC. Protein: CASSLWAGVLGETQYF.

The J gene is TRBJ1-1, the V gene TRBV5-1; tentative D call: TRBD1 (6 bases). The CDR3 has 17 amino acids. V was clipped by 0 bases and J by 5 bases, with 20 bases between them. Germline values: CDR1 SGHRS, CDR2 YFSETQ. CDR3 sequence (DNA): TGCGCCAGCAGCTTGGAACAGGGACATCTCCTTGGGACTGAAGCTTTCTTT. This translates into CASSLEQGHLLGTEAFF.

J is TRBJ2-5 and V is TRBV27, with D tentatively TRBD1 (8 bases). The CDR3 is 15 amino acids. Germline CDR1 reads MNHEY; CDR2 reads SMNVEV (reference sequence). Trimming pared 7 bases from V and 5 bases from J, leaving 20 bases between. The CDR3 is CASTRTGTRGETQYF. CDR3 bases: TGTGCCAGCACGAGGACAGGGACGCGGGGGGAGACCCAGTACTTC.

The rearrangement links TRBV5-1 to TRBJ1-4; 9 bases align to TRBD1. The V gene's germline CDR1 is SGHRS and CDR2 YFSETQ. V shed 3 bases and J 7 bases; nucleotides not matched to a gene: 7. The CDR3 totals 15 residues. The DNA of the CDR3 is TGCGCCAGCAGCTCCTCCGGGACAGGGTCTGAAAAACTGTTTTTT. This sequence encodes CASSSSGTGSEKLFF.

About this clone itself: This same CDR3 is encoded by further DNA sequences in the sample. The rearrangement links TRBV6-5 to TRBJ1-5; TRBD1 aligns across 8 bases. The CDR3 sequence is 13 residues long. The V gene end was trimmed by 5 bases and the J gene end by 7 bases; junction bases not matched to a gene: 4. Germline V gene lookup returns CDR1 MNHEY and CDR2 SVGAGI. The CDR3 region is CASSRQGNQPQHF. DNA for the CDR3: TGTGCCAGCAGTCGACAGGGGAACCAGCCCCAGCATTTT.

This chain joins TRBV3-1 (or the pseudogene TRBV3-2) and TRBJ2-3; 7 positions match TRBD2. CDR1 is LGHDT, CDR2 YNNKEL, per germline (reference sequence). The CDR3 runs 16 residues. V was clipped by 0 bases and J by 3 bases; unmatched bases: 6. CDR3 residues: CASSQDIGGGTDTQYF. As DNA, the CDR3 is TGTGCCAGCAGCCAAGATATTGGGGGAGGGACAGATACGCAGTATTTT.

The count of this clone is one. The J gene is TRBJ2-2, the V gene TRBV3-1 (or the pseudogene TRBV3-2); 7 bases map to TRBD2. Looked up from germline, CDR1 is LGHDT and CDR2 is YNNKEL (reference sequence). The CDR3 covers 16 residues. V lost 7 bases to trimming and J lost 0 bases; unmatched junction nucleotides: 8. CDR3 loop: CASISRTRANTGELFF. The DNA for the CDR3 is TGTGCCAGCATCTCTAGGACTAGGGCGAACACCGGGGAGCTGTTTTTT.

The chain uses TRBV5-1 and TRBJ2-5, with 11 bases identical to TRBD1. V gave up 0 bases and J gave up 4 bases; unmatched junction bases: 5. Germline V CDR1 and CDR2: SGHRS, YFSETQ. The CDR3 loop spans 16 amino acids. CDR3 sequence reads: CASSLDRTGGRETQYF. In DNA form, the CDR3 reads TGCGCCAGCAGCTTGGACCGGACAGGGGGCCGAGAGACCCAGTACTTC.

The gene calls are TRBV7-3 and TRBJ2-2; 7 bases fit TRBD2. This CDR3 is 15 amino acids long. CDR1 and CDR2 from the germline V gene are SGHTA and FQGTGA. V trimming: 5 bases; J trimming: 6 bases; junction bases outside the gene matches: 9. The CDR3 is CASSRDAGLAGELFF. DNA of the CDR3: TGTGCCAGCAGCCGAGACGCCGGACTAGCCGGGGAGCTGTTTTTT.

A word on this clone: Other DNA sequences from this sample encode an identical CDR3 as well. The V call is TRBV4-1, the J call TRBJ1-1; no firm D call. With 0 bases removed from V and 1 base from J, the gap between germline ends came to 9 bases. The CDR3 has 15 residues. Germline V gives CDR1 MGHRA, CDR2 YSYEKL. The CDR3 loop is CASSQERVQNTEAFF. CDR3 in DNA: TGCGCCAGCAGCCAAGAGAGGGTTCAGAACACTGAAGCTTTCTTT.

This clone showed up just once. The CDR3 protein is CASSFLTGTGFHEQYF. In DNA, the CDR3 is TGTGCCAGTAGTTTCCTAACCGGGACAGGGTTCCACGAGCAGTACTTC. The gene calls are TRBV19 and TRBJ2-7, with TRBD1 identical over 9 bases. The CDR3 is 16 amino acids. Unmatched junction bases numbered 13, after V lost 5 bases and J lost 5 bases. CDR1 is LNHDA, CDR2 SQIVND, per germline (reference sequence).

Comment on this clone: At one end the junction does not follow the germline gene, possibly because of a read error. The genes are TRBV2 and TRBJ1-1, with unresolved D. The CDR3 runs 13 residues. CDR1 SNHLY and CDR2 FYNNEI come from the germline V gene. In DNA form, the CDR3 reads TGTGCCAGCAGTGAAGACAGCCCTACTGGAGCTTTCTTT. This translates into CASSEDSPTGAFF.